These 29 T cell receptor beta chains came from one sample sequenced in a study of breast tumors, draining lymph nodes, adjacent tissues. TCRdb reprocessed the multiplex PCR reads via MiXCR and lists one record per CDR3 protein. The table shows around 120,000 distinct CDR3 sequences, with about 20% occurring only once. Axillary draining lymph nodes of breast cancer patients supplied the node samples. Sequences were obtained from axillary lymph node tissue. These receptors were obtained from a female donor with breast cancer. Some clones in this sample may be carry-over from other donors' samples.

This clonotype was seen ten or more times. The genes are TRBV19 and TRBJ1-4; weak D call: TRBD1 (5 bases). The CDR3 runs 15 residues. Germline values: CDR1 LNHDA, CDR2 SQIVND (reference sequence). V lost 0 bases to trimming and J lost 3 bases, with 8 bases between them. The CDR3 DNA reads as TGTGCCAGTAGTATAGACAGGGAGGCTAATGAAAAACTGTTTTTT. Translating it yields CASSIDREANEKLFF.

Note on this clonotype: Without the conserved terminal phenylalanine or tryptophan, this CDR3 likely stems from a read error. This rearrangement joins TRBV7-9 to TRBJ2-7, with D possibly called TRBD1 or TRBD2 (6 bases each). CDR3 length: 16 residues. V was trimmed by 8 bases and J by 4 bases, leaving 24 bases between them. Looked up from germline, CDR1 is SEHNR and CDR2 is FQNEAQ (reference sequence). CDR3 amino acids: CASGPRVGLGGYEQYL. The CDR3 nucleotides are TGTGCCAGCGGCCCTAGAGTAGGGCTAGGGGGGTACGAGCAGTACCTC.

In its sample, this clonotype was seen many times. V and J are TRBV20-1 and TRBJ2-3; D possibly corresponds to TRBD2 (5 bases). V was shortened by 0 bases and J by 2 bases, with 27 bases between the two germline ends. Germline CDR1 DFQATT, CDR2 SNEGSKA (reference sequence). The length of the CDR3 is 20 residues. CDR3 in DNA: TGCAGTGCTAGAGAGCCTTGGACTCCTATTAGTAGGGCCCCCACAGATACGCAGTATTTT. It encodes CSAREPWTPISRAPTDTQYF.

This clonotype showed up many times. J is TRBJ1-4 and V is TRBV11-2; tentative D call: TRBD1 (6 bases). The CDR3 is made up of 14 amino acids. Trimming shortened V by 0 bases and J by 8 bases, and 10 bases separated the two germline ends. Germline values: CDR1 SGHAT, CDR2 FQNNGV. CDR3 amino acids: CASSLDRGPEKLFF. In DNA form, the CDR3 reads TGTGCCAGCAGCTTAGACAGGGGACCCGAAAAACTGTTTTTT.

This clonotype was seen ten or more times. J is TRBJ1-5 and V is TRBV27; the D gene is possibly TRBD1 (5 bases). V dropped 8 bases and J dropped 5 bases, with 25 bases sitting between them. Germline CDR1 is MNHEY and CDR2 is SMNVEV (reference sequence). This CDR3 is 17 amino acids long. The CDR3 loop reads CASDRDGISRIDQPQHF. The CDR3 DNA sequence: TGTGCCAGCGATCGGGACGGCATATCCCGCATCGATCAGCCCCAGCATTTT.

The chain has TRBV28 and TRBJ1-4; D possibly corresponds to TRBD1 (5 bases). V was clipped by 8 bases and J by 2 bases, with 9 bases between them. CDR3 length: 13 amino acids. Germline V gene lookup returns CDR1 MDHEN and CDR2 SYDVKM. The CDR3 region is CASAGRTNEKLFF. The CDR3 DNA sequence: TGTGCCAGCGCAGGGAGGACTAATGAAAAACTGTTTTTT.

Worth noting for this clonotype: A much bigger clone sits one base away, suggesting this may be a read error. The V gene is TRBV19, the J gene TRBJ2-1, with TRBD1 matching 8 bases. The V and J ends lost 3 bases and 10 bases, in that order; junction bases with no gene match: 14. CDR3 size: 16 residues. Germline CDR1 LNHDA, CDR2 SQIVND (reference sequence). In nucleotides, the CDR3 is TGTGCCAGTAGTATGGGCGCTAGTCAGGGGGCGTGGGAGCAGTTCTTC. It specifies CASSMGASQGAWEQFF. Using reference TRBV19 and TRBJ2-1 for the parts outside the CDR3, the full variable domain is DGGITQSPKYLFRKEGQNVTLSCEQNLNHDAMYWYRQDPGQGLRLIYYSQIVNDFQKGDIAEGYSVSREKKESFPLTVTSAQKNPTAFYLCASSMGASQGAWEQFFGPGTRLTVL.

This clonotype was counted a few times. This chain connects TRBV28 to TRBJ1-3; possible D gene TRBD1, 5 bases. The CDR3 loop spans 14 amino acids. With 6 bases removed from V and 5 bases from J, the gap between germline ends came to 14 bases. Germline CDR1 reads MDHEN; CDR2 reads SYDVKM. The CDR3 region is CASSPAGGRNTIYF. As DNA, the CDR3 is TGTGCCAGCAGCCCCGCGGGGGGAAGAAACACCATATATTTT.

The chain links TRBV18 to TRBJ2-2, with D tentatively TRBD2 (5 bases). This CDR3 spans 17 amino acids. The germline V gene encodes CDR1 KGHSH and CDR2 LQKENI. Trimming pared 2 bases from V and 3 bases from J, leaving 16 bases between. The CDR3 region is CASSPYRGNRDTGELFF. The CDR3 DNA is TGTGCCAGCTCACCATATCGAGGGAATCGGGACACCGGGGAGCTGTTTTTT.

This chain links TRBV27 with TRBJ2-5; the match to TRBD1 covers 11 bases. The germline gives CDR1 MNHEY, CDR2 SMNVEV (reference sequence). The CDR3 loop spans 15 amino acids. J lost 5 bases, V lost 9 bases, and 11 bases had no gene match. In DNA form, the CDR3 reads TGTGCCAGTGCCGGGGGACAGGGGGGTTGGGAGACCCAGTACTTC. It encodes CASAGGQGGWETQYF.

As regards this clonotype: Likely a read error: the CDR3 ends without its conserved phenylalanine or tryptophan. This chain connects TRBV3-1 to TRBJ1-4; 7 bases agree with TRBD1. V dropped 0 bases and J dropped 4; count of bases not matched to a gene: 11. Germline V gene data show CDR1 as LGHDT and CDR2 as YNNKEL (reference sequence). The CDR3 runs 18 residues. The DNA for the CDR3 is TGTGCCAGCAGCCAAGAATTCCGACAGGGCCGGGGTAATGAAAAACTGTTTCTT. Its protein product is CASSQEFRQGRGNEKLFL.

As for this clonotype: A much larger clone lies one base from this, so it may be a read error. The CDR3: CASGGGQGGPRGETQYF. CDR3 DNA: TGTGCCAGCGGTGGGGGTCAGGGGGGGCCGAGGGGGGAGACCCAGTACTTC. This chain connects TRBV12-3 or TRBV12-4 to TRBJ2-5; D possibly matches TRBD1 or TRBD2 (7 bases each). There are 17 residues in the CDR3. Trimming left V 8 bases short and J 5 bases short, with 27 bases between.

This clonotype has more than one count but fewer than ten. A read error may explain this, as a much larger clone is one base away. V usage is TRBV20-1 and J usage is TRBJ2-1, with 8 nucleotides matching TRBD2. V dropped 6 bases and J dropped 6; count of bases not matched to a gene: 13. There are 15 residues in the CDR3. From germline, CDR1 is DFQATT and CDR2 SNEGSKA (reference sequence). This CDR3 is CSAHGVSGKGNEQFF. The CDR3 DNA follows: TGCAGTGCGCATGGAGTTAGCGGGAAGGGCAATGAGCAGTTCTTC.

At least ten counts were recorded for this clonotype. This chain links TRBV30 with TRBJ2-1; D not certain. CDR3 length: 13 amino acids. From germline, CDR1 is GTSNPN and CDR2 SVGIG (reference sequence). The germline V and J ends were trimmed by 0 bases and 7 bases, with 10 bases remaining between them. CDR3 DNA: TGTGCCTGGAGTGTACAACGAGGAAATGAGCAGTTCTTC. Protein sequence: CAWSVQRGNEQFF. The variable domain in full, completed from reference TRBV30 and TRBJ2-1, reads SQTIHQWPATLVQPVGSPLSLECTVEGTSNPNLYWYRQAAGRGLQLLFYSVGIGQISSEVPQNLSASRPQDRQFILSSKKLLLSDSGFYLCAWSVQRGNEQFFGPGTRLTVL.

This clonotype appeared many times. The chain links TRBV6-5 to TRBJ1-2; D possibly corresponds to TRBD1 (6 bases). Germline CDR1 is MNHEY and CDR2 is SVGAGI. V lost 10 bases to trimming and J lost 4 bases, with 13 bases between them. The CDR3 runs 12 residues. The CDR3 region is CATTDSIYGYTF. CDR3 DNA: TGTGCCACGACGGACAGTATCTATGGCTACACCTTC.

The chain uses TRBV7-8 and TRBJ2-2, with TRBD1 matching over 9 bases. The CDR3 is 15 amino acids. V shed 5 bases, J shed 3 bases, and the junction held 4 bases outside the gene matches. Germline assignment: CDR1 SGHVS and CDR2 FQNEAQ. The CDR3 is CASSDRGGDTGELFF. In nucleotides, the CDR3 is TGTGCCAGCAGCGACAGGGGGGGGGACACCGGGGAGCTGTTTTTT.

This clonotype was detected many times. The chain couples TRBV20-1 to TRBJ2-1; D remains unclear. CDR1 is DFQATT and CDR2 is SNEGSKA in the germline V gene (reference sequence). Between the trimmed V and J ends, which lost 0 bases and 10 bases, there was a span of 10 bases. This CDR3 spans 12 amino acids. The DNA of the CDR3 is TGCAGTGCTAGAGATAACGCCGGGGAGCAGTTCTTC. This gives the protein CSARDNAGEQFF.

This clonotype was recorded at least ten times. The chain's CDR3 is CSASGSKTGTLLETQYF. The CDR3 nucleotides are TGCAGTGCATCGGGGAGCAAGACCGGGACACTTTTGGAGACCCAGTACTTC. V gene TRBV20-1 combines with J gene TRBJ2-5, with D maybe TRBD1 (6 bases). The CDR3 runs 17 residues. Germline CDR1 reads DFQATT; CDR2 reads SNEGSKA (reference sequence). Trimming cost V 6 bases and J 5 bases, with 28 bases left between them.

This clonotype was found many times. V usage is TRBV5-1 and J usage is TRBJ1-2; 8 nucleotides line up with TRBD1. CDR1 is SGHRS and CDR2 is YFSETQ in the germline V gene. This CDR3 contains 13 residues. The V gene end was trimmed by 5 bases and the J gene end by 8 bases; junction bases not matched to a gene: 8. CDR3 DNA: TGCGCCAGCAGGGTGCAGGGGGCGCTGGGCTACACCTTC. It specifies CASRVQGALGYTF.

This clonotype occurred many times. CDR3 bases: TGTGCCAGCAGGAGGGACTTGTTAGAAGAGACCCAGTACTTC. Protein product: CASRRDLLEETQYF. The V gene is TRBV6-1, the J gene TRBJ2-5; D may be TRBD2 (6 bases). CDR1 MNHNS and CDR2 SASEGT come from the germline V gene. Trimming cost V 6 bases and J 3 bases, with 14 bases left between them. The CDR3 is 14 residues long.

In this sample, this clonotype turned up a few times. The chain has TRBV7-9 and TRBJ2-4, with D possibly TRBD2 on 5 matching bases. This CDR3 spans 14 amino acids. CDR1 and CDR2 from the germline V gene are SEHNR and FQNEAQ (reference sequence). V lost 1 base to trimming and J lost 9 bases, with 13 bases between them. In nucleotides, the CDR3 is TGTGCCAGCAGCTTAGAAGGCGGGTTGGGCATTCAGTACTTC. Protein: CASSLEGGLGIQYF.

This sequence joins TRBV4-2 and TRBJ2-5, with 9 bases matching TRBD2. V dropped 0 bases and J dropped 2; count of bases not matched to a gene: 7. Germline CDR1 LGHNA, CDR2 YNFKEQ. The CDR3 has 17 residues. This chain's CDR3 is CASSQDWTSADQETQYF. The CDR3, as DNA: TGTGCCAGCAGCCAAGATTGGACTAGCGCAGATCAAGAGACCCAGTACTTC.

The sample holds many counts of this clonotype. V is TRBV24-1 and J is TRBJ2-1, with 12 bases matching TRBD2. The CDR3 loop spans 14 amino acids. J lost 12 bases, V lost 4 bases, and 6 bases had no gene match. Germline CDR1 and CDR2: KGHDR and SFDVKD. CDR3 DNA sequence: TGTGCCACCAGTGACCGACTAGCGGGAGATGGGCAGTTCTTC. It encodes CATSDRLAGDGQFF.

This clonotype showed up many times. The chain recombines TRBV29-1 with TRBJ2-7, with D hard to call. V shed 4 bases and J shed 4 bases, with 11 bases lying between them. This CDR3 contains 12 residues. Germline V gene sequence: CDR1 SQVTM, CDR2 ANQGSEA. As DNA, the CDR3 is TGCAGCGTTGGTGGCAGTAGATACGAGCAGTACTTC. It translates to CSVGGSRYEQYF.

Comments on this clonotype: Given a much more abundant clone one base away, this may be a read error. This chain connects TRBV6-5 to TRBJ2-7; D may be TRBD1 (6 bases). The germline CDR1 and CDR2 sequences are MNHEY and SVGAGI. The CDR3 consists of 13 residues. CDR3 residues: CASGYGQGIEQYF. The CDR3 nucleotides read TGTGCCAGCGGTTACGGGCAGGGGATCGAGCAGTACTTC.

In its sample, this clonotype was seen many times. The chain's CDR3 is CASSNQYNEQFF. CDR3 sequence (DNA): TGTGCCAGCAGCAACCAATACAATGAGCAGTTCTTC. V usage is TRBV2 and J usage is TRBJ2-1; no definite D call. Germline values: CDR1 SNHLY, CDR2 FYNNEI. Trimming pared 6 bases from V and 4 bases from J, leaving 7 bases between. The CDR3 extends over 12 amino acids.

This clonotype has at least ten counts. CDR3 nucleotide sequence: TGCGCCAGCAGCTTGGGTCATCAGGGCGTCTACGAGCAGTACTTC. Protein sequence: CASSLGHQGVYEQYF. V is TRBV5-1 and J is TRBJ2-7; possible D gene TRBD1, 5 bases. Germline V gene data show CDR1 as SGHRS and CDR2 as YFSETQ. Trimming removed 0 bases from V and 3 bases from J, with 13 bases in between. The CDR3 covers 15 residues.

Points on this clonotype: A clone one base away is much larger, so this may be a read error. The chain has TRBV10-2 and TRBJ2-3; 13 positions agree with TRBD2. The germline V gene has CDR1 WSHSY and CDR2 SAAADI. CDR3 length: 13 residues. The CDR3 loop is CAGRLAGGDTRYF. In nucleotides, the CDR3 is TGCGCCGGCCGACTAGCGGGAGGAGATACGCGGTATTTT.

In its sample, this clonotype was seen many times. The CDR3 loop reads CASSFTRTGELFF. The CDR3 DNA reads as TGTGCCAGCAGCTTTACGCGGACCGGGGAGCTGTTTTTT. The chain couples TRBV11-2 to TRBJ2-2, with unresolved D. The CDR3 covers 13 residues. CDR1 and CDR2 from the germline V gene are SGHAT and FQNNGV. Between the trimmed V and J ends, which lost 3 bases and 5 bases, there was a span of 7 bases.